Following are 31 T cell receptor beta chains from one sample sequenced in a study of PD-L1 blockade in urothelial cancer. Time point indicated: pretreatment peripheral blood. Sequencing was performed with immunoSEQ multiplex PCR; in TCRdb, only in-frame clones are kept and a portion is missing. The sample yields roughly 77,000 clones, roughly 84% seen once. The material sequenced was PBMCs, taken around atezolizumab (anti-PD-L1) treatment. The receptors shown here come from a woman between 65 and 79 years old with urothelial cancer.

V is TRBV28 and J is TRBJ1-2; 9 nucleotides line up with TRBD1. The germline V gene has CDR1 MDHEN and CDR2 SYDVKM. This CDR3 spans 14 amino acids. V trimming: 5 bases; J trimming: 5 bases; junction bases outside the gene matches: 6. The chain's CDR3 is CASSATGGAYGYTF. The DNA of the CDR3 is TGTGCCAGCAGTGCTACAGGGGGCGCATATGGCTACACCTTC.

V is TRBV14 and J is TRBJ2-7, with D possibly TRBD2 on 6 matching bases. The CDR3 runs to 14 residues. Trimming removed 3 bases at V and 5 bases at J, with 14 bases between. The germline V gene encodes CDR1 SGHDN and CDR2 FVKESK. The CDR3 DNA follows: TGTGCCAGCAGCCACCCCGGGACTCGGGACGAGCAGTACTTC. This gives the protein CASSHPGTRDEQYF.

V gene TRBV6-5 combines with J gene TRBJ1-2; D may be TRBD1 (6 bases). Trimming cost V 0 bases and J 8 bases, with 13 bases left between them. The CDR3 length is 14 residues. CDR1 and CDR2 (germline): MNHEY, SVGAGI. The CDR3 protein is CASSYSGGRWGYTF. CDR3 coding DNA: TGTGCCAGCAGTTACTCGGGGGGGCGCTGGGGCTACACCTTC.

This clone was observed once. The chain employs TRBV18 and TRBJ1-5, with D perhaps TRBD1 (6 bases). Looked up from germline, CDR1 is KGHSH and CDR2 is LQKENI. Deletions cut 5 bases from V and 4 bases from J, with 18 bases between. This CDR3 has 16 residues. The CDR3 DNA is TGTGCCAGCTCAGGGGGGGCAGGTAGGGGAAATCAGCCCCAGCATTTT. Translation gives CASSGGAGRGNQPQHF.

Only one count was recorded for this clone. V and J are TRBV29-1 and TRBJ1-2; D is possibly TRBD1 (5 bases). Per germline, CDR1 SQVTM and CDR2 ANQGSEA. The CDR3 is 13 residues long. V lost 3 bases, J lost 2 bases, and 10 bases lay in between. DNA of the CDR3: TGCAGCGTTGACCAGGGTGCCAACTATGGCTACACCTTC. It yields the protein CSVDQGANYGYTF.

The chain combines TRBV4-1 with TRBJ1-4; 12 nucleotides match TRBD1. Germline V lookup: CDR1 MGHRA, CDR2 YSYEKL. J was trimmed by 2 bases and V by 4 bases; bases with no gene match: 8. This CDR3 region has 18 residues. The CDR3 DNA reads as TGCGCCAGCAGCCGTTCCGGGACAGGGGGCGTCACTAATGAAAAACTGTTTTTT. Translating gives CASSRSGTGGVTNEKLFF.

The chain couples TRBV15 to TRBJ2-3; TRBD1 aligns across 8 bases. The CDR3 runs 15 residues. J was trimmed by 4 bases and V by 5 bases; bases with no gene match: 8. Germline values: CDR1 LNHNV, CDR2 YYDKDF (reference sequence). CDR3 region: CATSGTTGAADTQYF. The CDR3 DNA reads TGTGCCACCAGCGGAACGACAGGGGCGGCAGATACGCAGTATTTT.

CDR3 sequence: CASSLLAGQDEKLFF. CDR3 nucleotide sequence: TGTGCCAGCAGCTTACTGGCAGGACAGGATGAAAAACTGTTTTTT. The rearrangement uses TRBV7-2 and TRBJ1-4, with TRBD1 identical over 7 bases. This CDR3 comprises 15 residues. V was clipped by 2 bases and J by 6 bases; unmatched bases: 6. Germline CDR1 SGHTA, CDR2 FQGNSA.

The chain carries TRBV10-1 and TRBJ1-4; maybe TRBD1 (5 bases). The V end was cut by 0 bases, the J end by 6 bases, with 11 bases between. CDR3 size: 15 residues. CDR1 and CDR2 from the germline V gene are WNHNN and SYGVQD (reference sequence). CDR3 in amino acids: CASSESGRVHEKLFF. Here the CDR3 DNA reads TGCGCCAGCAGTGAGTCGGGCAGGGTTCATGAAAAACTGTTTTTT.

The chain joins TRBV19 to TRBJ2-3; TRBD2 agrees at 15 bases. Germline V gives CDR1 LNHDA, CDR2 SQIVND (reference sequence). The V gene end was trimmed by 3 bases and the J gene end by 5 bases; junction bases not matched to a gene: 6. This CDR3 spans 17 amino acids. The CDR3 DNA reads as TGTGCCAGTAGTATCGGACTAGCGGGGGGGCTAGGAGATACGCAGTATTTT. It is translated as CASSIGLAGGLGDTQYF.

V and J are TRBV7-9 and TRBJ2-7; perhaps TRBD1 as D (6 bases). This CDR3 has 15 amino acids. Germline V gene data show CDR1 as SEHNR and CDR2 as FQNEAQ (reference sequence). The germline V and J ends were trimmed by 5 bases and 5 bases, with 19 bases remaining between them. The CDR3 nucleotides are TGTGCCAGCAGCCCGGCGGGTCAGGGGTGGAACGAGCAGTACTTC. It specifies CASSPAGQGWNEQYF.

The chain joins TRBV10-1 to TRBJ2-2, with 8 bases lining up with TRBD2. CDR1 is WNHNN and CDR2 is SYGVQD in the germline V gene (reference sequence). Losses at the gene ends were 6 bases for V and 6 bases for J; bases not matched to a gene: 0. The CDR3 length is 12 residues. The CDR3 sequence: CASSGGAGELFF. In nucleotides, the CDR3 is TGCGCCAGCAGCGGGGGGGCCGGGGAGCTGTTTTTT.

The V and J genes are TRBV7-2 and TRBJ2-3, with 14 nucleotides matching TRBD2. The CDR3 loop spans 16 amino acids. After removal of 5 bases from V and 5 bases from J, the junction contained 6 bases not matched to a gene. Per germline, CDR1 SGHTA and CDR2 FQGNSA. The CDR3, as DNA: TGTGCCAGCAGCCCCGGACTAGCGGGAGGACGAGATACGCAGTATTTT. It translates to CASSPGLAGGRDTQYF.

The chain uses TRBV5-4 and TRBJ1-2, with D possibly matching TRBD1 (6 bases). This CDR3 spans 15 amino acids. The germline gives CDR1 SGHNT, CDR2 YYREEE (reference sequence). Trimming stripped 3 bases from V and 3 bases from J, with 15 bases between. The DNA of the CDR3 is TGTGCCAGCAGCTATGGACAGCGAGAACACTATGGCTACACCTTC. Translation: CASSYGQREHYGYTF.

The CDR3 bases are TGCGCCAGCTCTTCCGGACAGGGGGCTGGCGGGCACACTGAAGCTTTCTTT. Translated, it gives CASSSGQGAGGHTEAFF. The chain couples TRBV10-1 to TRBJ1-1; 11 nucleotides align to TRBD1. Germline V CDR1 and CDR2: WNHNN, SYGVQD (reference sequence). The CDR3 consists of 17 residues. Trimming at V came to 8 bases and at J to 3 bases, leaving 14 bases not matched to a gene.

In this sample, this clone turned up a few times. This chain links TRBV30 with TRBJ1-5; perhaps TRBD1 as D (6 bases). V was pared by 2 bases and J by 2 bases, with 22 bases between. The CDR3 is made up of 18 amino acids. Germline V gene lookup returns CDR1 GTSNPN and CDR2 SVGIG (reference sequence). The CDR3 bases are TGTGCCTGGAGTCCCGGCCAGGGGATCCCTTATGGCAATCAGCCCCAGCATTTT. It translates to CAWSPGQGIPYGNQPQHF.

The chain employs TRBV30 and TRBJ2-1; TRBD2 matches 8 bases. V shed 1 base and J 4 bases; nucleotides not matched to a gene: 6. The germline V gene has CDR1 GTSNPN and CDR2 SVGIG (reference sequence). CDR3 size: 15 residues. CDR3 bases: TGTGCCTGGAGTGCTCTAGCGGGTTTGTACAATGAGCAGTTCTTC. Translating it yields CAWSALAGLYNEQFF.

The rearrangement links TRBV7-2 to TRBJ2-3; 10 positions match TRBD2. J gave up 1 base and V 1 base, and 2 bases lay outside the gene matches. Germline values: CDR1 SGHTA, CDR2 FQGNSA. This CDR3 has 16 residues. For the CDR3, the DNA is TGTGCCAGCAGCTTAGGGCTAGCGGGGGGCACAGATACGCAGTATTTT. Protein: CASSLGLAGGTDTQYF.

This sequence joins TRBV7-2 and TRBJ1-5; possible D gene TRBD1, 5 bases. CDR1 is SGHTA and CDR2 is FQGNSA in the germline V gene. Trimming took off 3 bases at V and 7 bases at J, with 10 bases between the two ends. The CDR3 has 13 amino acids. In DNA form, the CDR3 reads TGTGCCAGCAGCTTGGGGGGGTCCCAGCCCCAGCATTTT. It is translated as CASSLGGSQPQHF.

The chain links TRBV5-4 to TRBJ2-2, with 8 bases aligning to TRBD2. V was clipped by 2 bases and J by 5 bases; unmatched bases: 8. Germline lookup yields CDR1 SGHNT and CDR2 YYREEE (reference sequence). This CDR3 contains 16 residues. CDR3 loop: CASSFHGGGHTGELFF. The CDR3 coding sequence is TGTGCCAGCAGCTTTCACGGGGGGGGCCATACCGGGGAGCTGTTTTTT.

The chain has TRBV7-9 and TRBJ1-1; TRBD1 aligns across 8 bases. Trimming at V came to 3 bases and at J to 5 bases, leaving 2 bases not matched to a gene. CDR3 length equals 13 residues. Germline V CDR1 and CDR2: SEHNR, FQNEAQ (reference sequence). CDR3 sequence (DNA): TGTGCCAGCAGCTTTAGGACAGGGACTGAAGCTTTCTTT. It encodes CASSFRTGTEAFF.

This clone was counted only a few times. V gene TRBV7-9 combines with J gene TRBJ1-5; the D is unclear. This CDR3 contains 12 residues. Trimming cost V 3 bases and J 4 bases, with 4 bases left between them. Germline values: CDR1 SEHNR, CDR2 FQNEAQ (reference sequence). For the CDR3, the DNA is TGTGCCAGCAGCTTTCCGAATCAGCCCCAGCATTTT. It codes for CASSFPNQPQHF.

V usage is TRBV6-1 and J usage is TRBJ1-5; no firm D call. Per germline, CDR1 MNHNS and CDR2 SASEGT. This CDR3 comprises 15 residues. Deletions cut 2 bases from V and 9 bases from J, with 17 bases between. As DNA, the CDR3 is TGTGCCAGCAGTGAATCTGACACCGGATTTTCGCCCCAGCATTTT. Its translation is CASSESDTGFSPQHF.

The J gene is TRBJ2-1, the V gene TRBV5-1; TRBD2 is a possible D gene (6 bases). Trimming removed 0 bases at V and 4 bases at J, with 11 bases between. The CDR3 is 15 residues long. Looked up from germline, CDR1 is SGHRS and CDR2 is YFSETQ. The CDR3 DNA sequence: TGCGCCAGCAGCTTGGCTAGCGTACGTTACAATGAGCAGTTCTTC. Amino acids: CASSLASVRYNEQFF.

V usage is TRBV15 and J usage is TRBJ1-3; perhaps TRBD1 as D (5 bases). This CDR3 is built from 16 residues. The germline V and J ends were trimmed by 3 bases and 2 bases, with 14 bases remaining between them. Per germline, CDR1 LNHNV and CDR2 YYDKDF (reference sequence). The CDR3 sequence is CATSRGTGAAGNTIYF. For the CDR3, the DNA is TGTGCCACCAGCAGGGGGACTGGGGCTGCTGGAAACACCATATATTTT.

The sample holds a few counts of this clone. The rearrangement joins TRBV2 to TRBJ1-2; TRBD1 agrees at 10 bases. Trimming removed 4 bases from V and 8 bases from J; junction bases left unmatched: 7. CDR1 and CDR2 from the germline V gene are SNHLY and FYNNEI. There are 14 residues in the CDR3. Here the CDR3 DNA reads TGTGCCAGCAGTGCTCGACAGGGGGCTAACGGCTACACCTTC. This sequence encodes CASSARQGANGYTF.

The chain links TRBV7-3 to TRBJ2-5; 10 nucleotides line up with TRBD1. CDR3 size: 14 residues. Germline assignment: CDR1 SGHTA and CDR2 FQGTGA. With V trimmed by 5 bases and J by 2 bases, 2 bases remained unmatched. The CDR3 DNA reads TGTGCCAGCAGCCGGACAGGGGGGCAAGAGACCCAGTACTTC. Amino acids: CASSRTGGQETQYF.

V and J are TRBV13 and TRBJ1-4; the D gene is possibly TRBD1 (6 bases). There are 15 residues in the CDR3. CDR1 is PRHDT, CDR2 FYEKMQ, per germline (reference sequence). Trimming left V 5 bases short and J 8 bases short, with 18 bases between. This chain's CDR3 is CASSPAGAGQEKLFF. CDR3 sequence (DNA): TGTGCCAGCAGCCCCGCGGGGGCGGGTCAGGAAAAACTGTTTTTT.

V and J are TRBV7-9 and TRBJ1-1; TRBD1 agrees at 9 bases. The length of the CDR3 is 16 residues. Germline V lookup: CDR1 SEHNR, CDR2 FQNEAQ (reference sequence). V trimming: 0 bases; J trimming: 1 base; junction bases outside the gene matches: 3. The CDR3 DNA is TGTGCCAGCAGCTTAGCGGGACAGGGAGCGAACACTGAAGCTTTCTTT. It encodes CASSLAGQGANTEAFF.

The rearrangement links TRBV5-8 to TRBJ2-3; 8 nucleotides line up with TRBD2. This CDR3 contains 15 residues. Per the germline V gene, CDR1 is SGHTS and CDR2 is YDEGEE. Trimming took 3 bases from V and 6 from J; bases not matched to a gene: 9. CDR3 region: CASSSGTRSSDTQYF. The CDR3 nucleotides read TGTGCCAGCAGCTCGGGGACTAGATCGTCGGATACGCAGTATTTT.

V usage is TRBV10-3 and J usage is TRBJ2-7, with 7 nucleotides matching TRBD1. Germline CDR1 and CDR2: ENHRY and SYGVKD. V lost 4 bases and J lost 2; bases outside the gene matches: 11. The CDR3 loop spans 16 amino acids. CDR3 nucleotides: TGTGCCATCAGTGCGCAGACAGGGAACGGCGCCTACGAGCAGTACTTC. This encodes CAISAQTGNGAYEQYF.